One and the same sample provided the 18 T cell receptor beta chains below, sequenced in a study of blood T cell repertoires in COVID-19. Sequencing was performed with immunoSEQ multiplex PCR; in TCRdb, only in-frame clones are kept and a portion is missing. The table includes about 180,000 clones, about 91% detected once. The specimen sequenced was PBMCs or T cells enriched from blood (not recorded which). The receptors here all came from a woman aged 40 to 50 with acute COVID-19.

V is TRBV4-1 and J is TRBJ2-6; D is perhaps TRBD1 (6 bases). This CDR3 has 15 residues. Germline assignment: CDR1 MGHRA and CDR2 YSYEKL. The V gene lost 1 base and the J gene lost 3 bases, with 7 bases spanning the gap. The CDR3 spells CASSQARGGANVLTF. The CDR3 DNA is TGCGCCAGCAGCCAAGCCAGGGGTGGGGCCAACGTCCTGACTTTC.

The chain combines TRBV5-1 with TRBJ2-5; D remains ambiguous. This CDR3 is 14 amino acids long. Germline V gene data show CDR1 as SGHRS and CDR2 as YFSETQ. The germline V and J ends were trimmed by 0 bases and 5 bases, with 11 bases remaining between them. The CDR3 DNA reads as TGCGCCAGCAGCTTGGGTTCCATCAGGGAGACCCAGTACTTC. Protein: CASSLGSIRETQYF.

The genes are TRBV5-4 and TRBJ2-1, with TRBD1 identical over 11 bases. This CDR3 has 14 residues. Germline V CDR1 and CDR2: SGHNT, YYREEE (reference sequence). The V and J ends lost 0 bases and 7 bases, in that order; junction bases with no gene match: 0. CDR3 sequence (DNA): TGTGCCAGCAGCTTGGGGGACAGGGGGAATGAGCAGTTCTTC. Its protein is CASSLGDRGNEQFF.

The chain is built from TRBV21-1 and TRBJ2-7; the tabulated D call, TRBD2, remains unverified against the DNA. TRBV21-1 counts as a pseudogene. The CDR3 has 18 amino acids. CDR3 nucleotide sequence: TGTGCCAGCATCCGGGGGTCCCTTTGGCCAGTTCTAACCTACGAGCAGTACTTC. Amino acids: CASIRGSLWPVLTYEQYF.

The J gene is TRBJ1-1, the V gene TRBV27, with 9 bases matching TRBD1. J lost 4 bases, V lost 6 bases, and 3 bases had no gene match. The germline V gene encodes CDR1 MNHEY and CDR2 SMNVEV (reference sequence). The CDR3 loop spans 13 amino acids. CDR3 in DNA: TGTGCCAGCAGCTTGGACAGGGGCACTGAAGCTTTCTTT. It specifies CASSLDRGTEAFF.

The chain recombines TRBV4-3 with TRBJ2-4, with 11 bases that match TRBD2. Per the germline V gene, CDR1 is LGHNA and CDR2 is YSLEER. The CDR3 runs 17 residues. The junction had 13 bases not matched to a gene; V was cut back by 8 bases and J by 4 bases. The CDR3 sequence: CASSLVAGGNQKNIQYF. The DNA for the CDR3 is TGCGCCAGCTCTCTGGTAGCGGGAGGGAATCAGAAAAACATTCAGTACTTC.

CDR3 residues: CATSRDDRENQPQHF. Written as DNA, the CDR3 is TGTGCCACCAGCAGAGACGACAGGGAAAATCAGCCCCAGCATTTT. V usage is TRBV15 and J usage is TRBJ1-5, with 7 bases fitting TRBD1. This CDR3 is 15 amino acids long. Per germline, CDR1 LNHNV and CDR2 YYDKDF (reference sequence). The V gene end was trimmed by 0 bases and the J gene end by 4 bases; junction bases not matched to a gene: 3.

With respect to this clone: The identical CDR3 is also encoded by other nucleotide sequences in the sample. The chain links TRBV15 to TRBJ2-7; no clear D. The V and J ends lost 1 base and 0 bases respectively, with 7 bases between them. CDR3 length: 14 residues. The V gene's germline CDR1 is LNHNV and CDR2 YYDKDF (reference sequence). CDR3 protein: CATSRGGSSYEQYF. The CDR3 bases are TGTGCCACCAGCAGAGGAGGCAGCTCCTACGAGCAGTACTTC.

The chain recombines TRBV19 with TRBJ1-5; TRBD1 aligns across 7 bases. The CDR3 has 14 amino acids. CDR1 LNHDA and CDR2 SQIVND come from the germline V gene (reference sequence). Germline trimming cut 8 bases from V and 1 base from J; bases unmatched to any gene: 5. The CDR3 protein is CASAPQGSNQPQHF. CDR3 sequence (DNA): TGTGCCAGTGCCCCACAGGGGAGCAATCAGCCCCAGCATTTT.

The chain recombines TRBV7-9 with TRBJ1-1; D unclear. This CDR3 contains 16 residues. V was pared by 0 bases and J by 0 bases, with 11 bases between. Germline V gives CDR1 SEHNR, CDR2 FQNEAQ (reference sequence). DNA for the CDR3: TGTGCCAGCAGCTTAGCGCAGACACTCATGAACACTGAAGCTTTCTTT. Its protein product is CASSLAQTLMNTEAFF.

The rearrangement joins TRBV6-2 or TRBV6-3 to TRBJ2-7; possibly TRBD1 for D (5 bases). Germline V CDR1 and CDR2: MNHEY, SVGEGT. This CDR3 is 15 amino acids long. Trimming stripped 6 bases from V and 4 bases from J, with 19 bases between. For the CDR3, the DNA is TGTGCCAGCAGCCCCTTTGGGCAGGGTTCTTACGAGCAGTACTTC. Its translation: CASSPFGQGSYEQYF.

V and J are TRBV7-6 and TRBJ2-5, with 16 bases matching TRBD2. V was clipped by 4 bases and J by 3 bases; unmatched bases: 11. This CDR3 region has 19 residues. Germline CDR1 and CDR2: SGHVS and FNYEAQ. The CDR3 region is CASSSPGTSGRAGKETQYF. The CDR3, as DNA: TGTGCCAGCAGCTCTCCAGGGACTAGCGGGAGGGCGGGCAAAGAGACCCAGTACTTC.

V usage is TRBV11-3 and J usage is TRBJ2-7, with TRBD2 matching 8 bases. This CDR3 has 14 amino acids. Germline V gene sequence: CDR1 SGHNT, CDR2 YENEEA. The ends lost 5 bases at V and 4 bases at J; junction bases unmatched: 7. CDR3 protein: CASSPGGARYEQYF. The CDR3 DNA reads as TGTGCCAGCAGCCCCGGGGGGGCCCGGTACGAGCAGTACTTC.

The chain carries TRBV7-3 and TRBJ2-1; 14 bases align to TRBD2. The germline CDR1 and CDR2 sequences are SGHTA and FQGTGA. The CDR3 is 15 residues long. Unmatched junction bases numbered 6, after V lost 5 bases and J lost 9 bases. CDR3 protein: CASSLTSGGAAEQFF. Written as DNA, the CDR3 is TGTGCCAGCAGCCTGACTAGCGGGGGGGCCGCTGAGCAGTTCTTC.

The rearrangement uses TRBV6-5 and TRBJ1-5, with D uncertain. Trimming removed 4 bases at V and 8 bases at J, with 12 bases between. The CDR3 covers 13 residues. Germline V gene lookup returns CDR1 MNHEY and CDR2 SVGAGI. The CDR3 region has the DNA TGTGCCAGCAGTTTTAACGTGCAGGAGCCCCAGCATTTT. Translated: CASSFNVQEPQHF.

This sequence joins TRBV14 and TRBJ2-7, with TRBD1 identical over 8 bases. J was trimmed by 2 bases and V by 3 bases; bases with no gene match: 15. CDR1 and CDR2 (germline): SGHDN, FVKESK. This CDR3 region has 18 residues. In nucleotides, the CDR3 is TGTGCCAGCAGCCAGGGATGGATCCCGGGACAGGTCCCCTACGAGCAGTACTTC. Amino acid sequence: CASSQGWIPGQVPYEQYF.

The chain links TRBV7-9 to TRBJ1-5; D call uncertain. V lost 5 bases and J lost 0, with 5 bases in between. CDR3 size: 13 residues. Per germline, CDR1 SEHNR and CDR2 FQNEAQ (reference sequence). The CDR3 nucleotides are TGTGCCAGCAGCCAATCTAGCAATCAGCCCCAGCATTTT. Residues: CASSQSSNQPQHF.

The chain has TRBV7-2 and TRBJ2-1, with unresolved D. This CDR3 comprises 17 residues. With 5 bases removed from V and 0 bases from J, the gap between germline ends came to 17 bases. Germline assignment: CDR1 SGHTA and CDR2 FQGNSA. The CDR3 DNA sequence: TGTGCCAGCAGCGCCCCTCCGGCGGCTAGCTCCTACAATGAGCAGTTCTTC. The encoded protein is CASSAPPAASSYNEQFF. The entire variable domain, with the rest obtained from reference TRBV7-2 and TRBJ2-1, is as follows: GAGVSQSPSNKVTEKGKDVELRCDPISGHTALYWYRQSLGQGLEFLIYFQGNSAPDKSGLPSDRFSAERTGGSVSTLTIQRTQQEDSAVYLCASSAPPAASSYNEQFFGPGTRLTVL.